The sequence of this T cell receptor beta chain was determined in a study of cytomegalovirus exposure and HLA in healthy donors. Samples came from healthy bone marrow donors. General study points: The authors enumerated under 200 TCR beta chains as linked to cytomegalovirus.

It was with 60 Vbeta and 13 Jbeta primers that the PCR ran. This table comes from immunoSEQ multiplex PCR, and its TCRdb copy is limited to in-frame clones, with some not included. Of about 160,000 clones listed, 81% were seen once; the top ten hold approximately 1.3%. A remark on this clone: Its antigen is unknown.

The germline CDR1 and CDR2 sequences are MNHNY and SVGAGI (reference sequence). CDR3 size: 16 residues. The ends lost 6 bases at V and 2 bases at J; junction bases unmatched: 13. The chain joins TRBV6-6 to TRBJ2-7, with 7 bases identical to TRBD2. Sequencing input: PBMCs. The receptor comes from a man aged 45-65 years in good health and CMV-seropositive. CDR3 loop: CASSPPPGRGPYEQYF. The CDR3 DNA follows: TGTGCCAGCAGCCCCCCCCCGGGGAGGGGCCCCTACGAGCAGTACTTC.